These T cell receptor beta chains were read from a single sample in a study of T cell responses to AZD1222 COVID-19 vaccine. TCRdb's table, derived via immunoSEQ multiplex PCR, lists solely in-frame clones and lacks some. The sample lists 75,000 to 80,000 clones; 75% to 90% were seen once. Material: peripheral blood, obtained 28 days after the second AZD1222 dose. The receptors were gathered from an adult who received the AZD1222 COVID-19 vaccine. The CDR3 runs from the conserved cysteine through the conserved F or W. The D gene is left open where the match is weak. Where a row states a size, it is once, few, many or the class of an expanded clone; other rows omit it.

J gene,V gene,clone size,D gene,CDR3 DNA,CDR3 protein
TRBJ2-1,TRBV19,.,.,TGTGCCAGTAGGGGACCCCGTAATGAGCAGTTCTTC,CASRGPRNEQFF
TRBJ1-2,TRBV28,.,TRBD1,TGTGCCAGCAGCCTCACAGGGGCCGCCGACCTAAACTATGGCTACACCTTC,CASSLTGAADLNYGYTF
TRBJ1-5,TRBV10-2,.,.,TGCGCCAGCAGCTTACCCGGGAGTAATCAGCCCCAGCATTTT,CASSLPGSNQPQHF
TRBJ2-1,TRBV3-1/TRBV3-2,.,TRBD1,TGTGCCAGCAGCCAAGCCGGGACAGGATACAATGAGCAGTTCTTC,CASSQAGTGYNEQFF
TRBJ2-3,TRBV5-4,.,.,TGTGCCAGCAGCTTTGGTCTGGGGGCTGAACCAACTAGCACAGATACGCAGTATTTT,CASSFGLGAEPTSTDTQYF
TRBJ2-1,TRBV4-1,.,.,TGCGCCAGCAGCCAATTTGGAACAAAGCAGCATGAGCAGTTCTTC,CASSQFGTKQHEQFF
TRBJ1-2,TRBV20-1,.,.,TGCAGTGCTAGTGGTACTAACTATGGCTACACCTTC,CSASGTNYGYTF
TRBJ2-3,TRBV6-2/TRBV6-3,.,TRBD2,TGTGCCAGCAGTACGCGCGGGGGGGCGGCAGATACGCAGTATTTT,CASSTRGGAADTQYF
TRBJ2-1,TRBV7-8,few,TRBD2,TGTGCCAGCAGCCCGGCTAGCGGGGGACCCCTGTACAATGAGCAGTTCTTC,CASSPASGGPLYNEQFF
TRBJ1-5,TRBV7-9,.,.,TGTGCCAGCAGCTTCTTGTCCAGCAATCAGCCCCAGCATTTT,CASSFLSSNQPQHF
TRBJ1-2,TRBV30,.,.,TGTGCCTGGAGTGACACGGATAACTATGGCTACACCTTC,CAWSDTDNYGYTF
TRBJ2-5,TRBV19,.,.,TGTGCCAGTAGGAGGACAGCTCACCAAGAGACCCAGTACTTC,CASRRTAHQETQYF
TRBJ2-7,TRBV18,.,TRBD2,TGTGCCAGCTCACCACCAGGGCTAGCGGGGACGCAGTACTTC,CASSPPGLAGTQYF
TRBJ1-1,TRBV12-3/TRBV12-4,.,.,TGTGCCAGCAGTTTAGCAGGGAAGGGTAGAGCTTTCTTT,CASSLAGKGRAFF
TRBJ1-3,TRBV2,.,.,TGTGCCAGCACCGAACGGAGTGGTCTGTCTGGAAACACCATATATTTT,CASTERSGLSGNTIYF
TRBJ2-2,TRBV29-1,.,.,TGCAGCGTTGATGAGGGAAGGACCGGGGAGCTGTTTTTT,CSVDEGRTGELFF
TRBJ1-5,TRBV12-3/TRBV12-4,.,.,TGTGCCAGCAGCCCCGACAGTAATCAGCCCCAGCATTTT,CASSPDSNQPQHF
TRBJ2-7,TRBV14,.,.,TGTGCCAGCAGCCAAGGTAATTGGATCACCTACGAGCAGTACTTC,CASSQGNWITYEQYF
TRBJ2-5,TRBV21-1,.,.,TGTGCCAGCAGCAAACCGCGGACAGTCCAAGAGACCCAGTACTTC,CASSKPRTVQETQYF
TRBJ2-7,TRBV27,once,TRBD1,TGTGCCAGCAGTTTAAGACAGGGAATCTACGAGCAGTACTTC,CASSLRQGIYEQYF
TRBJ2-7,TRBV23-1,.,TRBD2,TGCGCCAGCAGACCGATAGCGGGCCCCAGCTCCTACGAGCAGTACTTC,CASRPIAGPSSYEQYF
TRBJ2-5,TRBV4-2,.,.,TGTGCCAGCAGCCAGACGATTGGGAAGACCCAGTACTTC,CASSQTIGKTQYF
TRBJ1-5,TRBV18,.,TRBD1,TGTGCCAGCTCACTCGGGACAGGATACAATCAGCCCCAGCATTTT,CASSLGTGYNQPQHF
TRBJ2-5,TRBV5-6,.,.,TGTGCCAGCAGCTCGGGAGAGACCCAGTACTTC,CASSSGETQYF
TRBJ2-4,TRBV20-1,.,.,TGCAGTGCTAGTGGAAGAGGGGGTTCATCTAGCATTCAGTACTTC,CSASGRGGSSSIQYF
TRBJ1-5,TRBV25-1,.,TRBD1,TGTGCCAGCAGTGAAGATCATACAGGGGTCGTTTTGCCCCAGCATTTT,CASSEDHTGVVLPQHF
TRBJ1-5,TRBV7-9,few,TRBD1,TGTGCCAGCAGCTCCGGACAGGGGCAATGGCCCCAGCATTTT,CASSSGQGQWPQHF
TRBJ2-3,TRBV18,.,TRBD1,TGTGCCAGCTCACCACCGGGACAGGGAAATGCTTTGGGGGGAGATACGCAGTATTTT,CASSPPGQGNALGGDTQYF
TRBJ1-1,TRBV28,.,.,TGTGCCAGCAGTTCTCGCTCCAGACGGGGGGCCGGCACTGAAGCTTTCTTT,CASSSRSRRGAGTEAFF
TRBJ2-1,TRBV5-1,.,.,TGCGCCAGCAGCTCCCTATCCGATGAGCAGTTCTTC,CASSSLSDEQFF
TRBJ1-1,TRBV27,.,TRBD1,TGTGCCAGCAGTTTGGGGACAGAACCTAAACGGGCTTTCTTT,CASSLGTEPKRAFF
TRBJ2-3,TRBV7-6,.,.,TGTGCCAGCAGCTTAGGGGCTAGGAGAAACACAGATACGCAGTATTTT,CASSLGARRNTDTQYF
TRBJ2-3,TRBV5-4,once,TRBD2,TGTGCCAGCAGCTTTCACCCGGGTAGCGGGGAAGATACGCAGTATTTT,CASSFHPGSGEDTQYF
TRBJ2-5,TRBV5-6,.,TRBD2,TGTGCCAGCAGCTCCTCCGGGGGGGCACAAGAGACCCAGTACTTC,CASSSSGGAQETQYF
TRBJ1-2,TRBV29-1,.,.,TGCAGCGGCATGACAGGAGGCTATGGCTACACCTTC,CSGMTGGYGYTF
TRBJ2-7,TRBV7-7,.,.,TGTGCCAGCAGCCCTGGGCCCCACTACGAGCAGTACTTC,CASSPGPHYEQYF
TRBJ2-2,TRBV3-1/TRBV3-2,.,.,TGTGCCAGCAGCCCCGGATCGACCGGGGAGCTGTTTTTT,CASSPGSTGELFF
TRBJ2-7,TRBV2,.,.,TGTGCCAGCAGTGGGACATTGTCCTACGAGCAGTACTTC,CASSGTLSYEQYF
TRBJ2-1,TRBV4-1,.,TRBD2,TGCGCCAGCAGCCAAGGTCGGGACTACCGTAGTATCCTTTCCTACAATGAGCAGTTCTTC,CASSQGRDYRSILSYNEQFF
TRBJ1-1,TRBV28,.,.,TGTGCCAGCAGTTCCACCGTAGCGGGAGCTTTCTTT,CASSSTVAGAFF
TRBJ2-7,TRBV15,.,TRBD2,TGTGCCACCAGCAGAGATCTCTCGAGGTCGGGGGGCTACGAGCAGTACTTC,CATSRDLSRSGGYEQYF
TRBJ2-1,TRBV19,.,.,TGTGCCAGTAGTGACACCGACAGGTTGGAAGAGCAGTTCTTC,CASSDTDRLEEQFF
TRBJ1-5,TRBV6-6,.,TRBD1,TGTGCCAGCAGTTACGAGGGACAGGGTTTCCATCAGCCCCAGCATTTT,CASSYEGQGFHQPQHF
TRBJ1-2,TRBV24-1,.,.,TGTGCCACCAGTGATTCCGACTATGGCTACACCTTC,CATSDSDYGYTF
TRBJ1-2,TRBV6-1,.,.,TGTGCCAGCAGTGAACTAGTCAGGAGGAACTATGGCTACACCTTC,CASSELVRRNYGYTF
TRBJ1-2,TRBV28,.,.,TGTGCCAGCATCGGCAATCCAGGGACTAACTATGGCTACACCTTC,CASIGNPGTNYGYTF
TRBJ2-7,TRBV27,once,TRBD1,TGTGCCAGCAGTGCCCGACAGGGGTACGAGCAGTACTTC,CASSARQGYEQYF
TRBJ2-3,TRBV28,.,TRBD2,TGTGCCAGCAGTACTGGCAGTGCGGGGGAGGATACGCAGTATTTT,CASSTGSAGEDTQYF
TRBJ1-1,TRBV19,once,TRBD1,TGTGCCAGTAGTAAAGAGGGGAGGGGGCTCGGCACTGAAGCTTTCTTT,CASSKEGRGLGTEAFF
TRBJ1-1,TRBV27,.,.,TGTGCCAGCAGTTTAATCGCCCTATCCGGGAATCCCACTGAAGCTTTCTTT,CASSLIALSGNPTEAFF
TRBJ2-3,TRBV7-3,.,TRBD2,TGTGCCAGCAGCCTCGGGACTAGCGGAGATACGCAGTATTTT,CASSLGTSGDTQYF
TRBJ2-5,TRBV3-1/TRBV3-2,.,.,TGTGCCAGCAGCCAAGAGAGAAGTCCGTACTTC,CASSQERSPYF
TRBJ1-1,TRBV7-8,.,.,TGTGCCAGCAGCTCGACAAGGGCGAACACTGAAGCTTTCTTT,CASSSTRANTEAFF